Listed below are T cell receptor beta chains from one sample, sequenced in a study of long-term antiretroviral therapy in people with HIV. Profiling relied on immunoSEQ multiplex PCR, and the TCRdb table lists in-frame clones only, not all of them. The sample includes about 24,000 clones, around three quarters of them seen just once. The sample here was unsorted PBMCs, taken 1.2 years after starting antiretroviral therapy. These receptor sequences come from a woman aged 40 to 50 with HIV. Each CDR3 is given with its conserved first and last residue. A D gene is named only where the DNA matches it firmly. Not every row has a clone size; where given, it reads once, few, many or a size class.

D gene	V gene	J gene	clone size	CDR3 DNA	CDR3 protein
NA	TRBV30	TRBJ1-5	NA	TGTGCCTGGAGTGTAGGGTCAAATAGCAATCAGCCCCAGCATTTT	CAWSVGSNSNQPQHF
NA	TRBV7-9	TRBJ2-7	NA	TGTGCCAGCAGCTTAAGTTTGAACTCCTACGAGCAGTACTTC	CASSLSLNSYEQYF
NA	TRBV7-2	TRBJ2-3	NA	TGTGCCAGCAGCTTATATCTACAGGGTGGGGATACGCAGTATTTT	CASSLYLQGGDTQYF
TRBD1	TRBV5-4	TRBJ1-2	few	TGTGCCAGCACCTCGCCAGGGGGTGTAGGCTACACCTTC	CASTSPGGVGYTF
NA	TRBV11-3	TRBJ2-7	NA	TGTGCCAGCAGCTATACCGGGGAGCGGGAGCAGTACTTC	CASSYTGEREQYF
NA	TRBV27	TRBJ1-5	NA	TGTGCCAGCAGTTTCCAAGGAGTGGCTCAGCCCCAGCATTTT	CASSFQGVAQPQHF
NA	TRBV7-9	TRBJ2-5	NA	TGTGCCAGCAGAGAAGCGTTACAGATGGTAGAGACCCAGTACTTC	CASREALQMVETQYF
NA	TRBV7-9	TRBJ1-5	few	TGTGCCAGCAGCCAGGACAGTAATCAGCCCCAGCATTTT	CASSQDSNQPQHF
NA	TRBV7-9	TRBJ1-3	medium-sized	TGTGCCAGCAGCTTGGTCCCGGGAGACGAGCATTTT	CASSLVPGDEHF
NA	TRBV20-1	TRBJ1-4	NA	TGCAGTGCCTCTAACACAGAAAAACTGTTTTTT	CSASNTEKLFF
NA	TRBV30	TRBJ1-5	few	TGTGCCTGGACTACGGACGGTAGTCAGCCCCAGCATTTT	CAWTTDGSQPQHF
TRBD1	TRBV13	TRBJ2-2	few	TGTGCCAGCAGCTTGACAGGGCAAAACGGGGAGCTGTTTTTT	CASSLTGQNGELFF
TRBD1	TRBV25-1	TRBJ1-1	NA	TGTGCCAGCAGTGAATGGGGCAGGGGGGAGTTGGCCACTGAAGCTTTCTTT	CASSEWGRGELATEAFF
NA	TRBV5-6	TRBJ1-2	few	TGTGCCAGCAGCCTCACCCCTGCCCGGGATGGCTACACCTTC	CASSLTPARDGYTF
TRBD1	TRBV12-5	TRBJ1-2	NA	TGTGCTAGTGGTGCGATGACAGGGGGCGCATCTAACTATGGCTACACCTTC	CASGAMTGGASNYGYTF
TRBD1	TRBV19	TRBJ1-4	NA	TGTGCCAGTAGCCGGGGACAGGTATTAGCTAATGAAAAACTGTTTTTT	CASSRGQVLANEKLFF
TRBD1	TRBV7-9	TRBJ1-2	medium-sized	TGTGCCAGCAGCCCCGGGACAGGATCTAACTATGGCTACACCTTC	CASSPGTGSNYGYTF
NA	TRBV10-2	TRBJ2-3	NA	TGCGCCAGTTTTAAACGACTAGTTTCTAGCACAGATACGCAGTATTTT	CASFKRLVSSTDTQYF
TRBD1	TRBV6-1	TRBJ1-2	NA	TGTGCCAGCAGACCGGGACAGGGGAACGGCTATGGCTACACCTTC	CASRPGQGNGYGYTF
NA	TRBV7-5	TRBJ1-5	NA	TGTGCCAGAAGCTTCGATAGGGGGCTAAACAGGGATTTAGATCAGCCCCAGCATTTT	CARSFDRGLNRDLDQPQHF
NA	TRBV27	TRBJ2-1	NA	TGTGCCAGCAGTTTGCTTGAGAGGGTTTACAATGAGCAGTTCTTC	CASSLLERVYNEQFF
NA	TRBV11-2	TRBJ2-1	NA	TGTGCCAGCAGCTTACGGCAGAACAATGAGCAGTTCTTC	CASSLRQNNEQFF
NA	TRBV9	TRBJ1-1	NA	TGTGCCAGCAGCGTAGGGGGGACGTTTCATGAAGCTTTCTTT	CASSVGGTFHEAFF
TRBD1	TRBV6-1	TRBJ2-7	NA	TGTGCCAGCAGTGCCCGGGACAGGGGGTATATCGACGAGCAGTACTTC	CASSARDRGYIDEQYF
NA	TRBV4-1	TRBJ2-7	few	TGCGCCAGCAGTCGAATATACACAGGGTCCGGCGGCTCCTACGAGCAGTACTTC	CASSRIYTGSGGSYEQYF
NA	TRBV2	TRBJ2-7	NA	TGTGCCAGCAGCGACGGGGTCGGGGGAGCCCGCTCCTACGAGCAGTACTTC	CASSDGVGGARSYEQYF
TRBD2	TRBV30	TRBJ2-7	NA	TGTGCCTGGAGTGCCGGGACTAATACCGAGCAGTACTTC	CAWSAGTNTEQYF
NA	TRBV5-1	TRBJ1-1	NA	TGCGCCAGCAGCTTTGGGGGACGAGAGACTGAAGCTTTCTTT	CASSFGGRETEAFF
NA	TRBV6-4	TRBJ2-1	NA	TGTGCCAGCAGTACTAGCCACTACAATGAGCAGTTCTTC	CASSTSHYNEQFF
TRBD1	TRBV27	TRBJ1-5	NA	TGTGCCAGCAGTACCCAGGGGGCCAATCAGCCCCAGCATTTT	CASSTQGANQPQHF
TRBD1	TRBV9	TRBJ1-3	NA	TGTGCCAGCAGCGTAGGTTCAGGGGGCGGATCTGGAAACACCATATATTTT	CASSVGSGGGSGNTIYF
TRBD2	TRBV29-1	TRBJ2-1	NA	TGCAGCGTTGAAGGCTATACTAGCGGCTACAATGAGCAGTTCTTC	CSVEGYTSGYNEQFF
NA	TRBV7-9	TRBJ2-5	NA	TGTGCCAGCAGCTTAGAGTTATTGGTAGAGGAGACCCAGTACTTC	CASSLELLVEETQYF
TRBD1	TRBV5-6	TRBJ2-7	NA	TGTGCCAGCAGCTCCACTAGGACAGGGCGTGAGCAGTACTTC	CASSSTRTGREQYF
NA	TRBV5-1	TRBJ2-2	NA	TGCGCCAGCAGCTTGGCCGGGGAGCTGTTTTTT	CASSLAGELFF
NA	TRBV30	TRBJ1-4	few	TGTGCCTGGAGTGTAGAACGGGCAGGCATAGGGAAACTGTTTTTT	CAWSVERAGIGKLFF
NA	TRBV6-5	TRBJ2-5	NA	TGTGCCAGCAGTTACGAGGGGACGGAAGAGACCCAGTACTTC	CASSYEGTEETQYF
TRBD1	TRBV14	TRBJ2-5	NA	TGTGCCAGCAGTCCGGGACAGCGTTTACGGGAGACCCAGTACTTC	CASSPGQRLRETQYF
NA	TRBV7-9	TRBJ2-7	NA	TGTGCCAGCAGCTTGGGAAGCCGCCCCTACGAGCAGTACTTC	CASSLGSRPYEQYF
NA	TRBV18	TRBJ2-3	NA	TGTGCCAGCTCACCAGGGGGCGGCACAGATACGCAGTATTTT	CASSPGGGTDTQYF
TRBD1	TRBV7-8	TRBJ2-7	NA	TGTGCCAGCAGCTTGGTAGCCGGGACAGCTTCCTACGAGCAGTACTTC	CASSLVAGTASYEQYF
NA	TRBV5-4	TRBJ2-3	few	TGTGCCAGCAGCTTCCGAGGAACTAGCACAGATACGCAGTATTTT	CASSFRGTSTDTQYF
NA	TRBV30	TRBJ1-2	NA	TGTGCCTGGGCCGGGACGTCGGCGACCTATGGCTACACCTTC	CAWAGTSATYGYTF
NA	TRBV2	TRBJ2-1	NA	TGTGCCAGCAGCGGATGGGACGGCCTCTCCTACAATGAGCAGTTCTTC	CASSGWDGLSYNEQFF
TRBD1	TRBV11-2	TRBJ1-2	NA	TGTGCCAGCAGCTTAGGGACAGGGGTCGGCTACACCTTC	CASSLGTGVGYTF
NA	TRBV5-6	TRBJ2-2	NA	TGTGCCAGCAGCTTTGGAGGGACCGGGGAGCTGTTTTTT	CASSFGGTGELFF
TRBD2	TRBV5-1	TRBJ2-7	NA	TGCGCCAGCAGCATCGTATCTAGCGGGAGCTACGAGCAGTACTTC	CASSIVSSGSYEQYF
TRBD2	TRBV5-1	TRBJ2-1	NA	TGCGCCAGCAGCCTTAGCGGGGGCGAGGGGAATGAGCAGTTCTTC	CASSLSGGEGNEQFF
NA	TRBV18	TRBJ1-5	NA	TGTGCCAGCTCACCCCTCGAGAGGGGTCAGCCCCAGCATTTT	CASSPLERGQPQHF
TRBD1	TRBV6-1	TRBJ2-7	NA	TGTGCCAGCAGGGCGGGACAGGGTATGTCCTACGAGCAGTACTTC	CASRAGQGMSYEQYF
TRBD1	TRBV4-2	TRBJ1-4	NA	TGTGCCAGCAGCCAAGATTTGGGACAGGGGTCTGAAAAACTGTTTTTT	CASSQDLGQGSEKLFF